This T cell receptor beta chain stems from a study of T-cell memory formation after mild COVID-19 (dated by TCRdb to the early 2020s). Concerning the study at large: TCR sequence clusters from the two donors were largely donor specific. The cohort was made up of two young adult volunteers, one female and one male, who were previously healthy. T-cell clones expanding and contracting after mild COVID-19 in two donors were tracked by longitudinal TCRalpha and TCRbeta repertoire sequencing.

Ficoll-Paque density gradient centrifugation was the method used to isolate PBMCs. Concerning this clonotype: The clone's antigen remains unknown. No quality values exist for individual bases; no much larger clone is one base distant.

The listed sequencing device is Illumina NovaSeq 6000. Using 5'RACE with constant-segment primers, TCRalpha and TCRbeta cDNA libraries were constructed, with sample barcodes and unique molecular identifiers added in the process. RNA was extracted from every sample with Trizol reagent. The libraries were amplified in two PCR steps, and the second step added a second sample barcode and Illumina TruSeq adapters. Libraries were sequenced on an Illumina NovaSeq with 2 x 150 bp paired-end reads. As for the authors' bioinformatics: The reads were demultiplexed and collapsed into UMI-guided consensus sequences using migec v1.2.7. Using mixcr v2.1.11, the UMI consensuses were aligned to TRA and TRB V and J templates and assembled into clonotypes. Expanded or contracted clonotypes were those called significant by both edgeR and NoisET, with noise models trained on biological replicates. For edgeR calls, the thresholds were a false discovery rate-adjusted p below 0.01 and a log2 fold-change of 1. PCA with hierarchical clustering of max-normalized trajectories of the 1000 most abundant clonotypes was used as exploratory dynamics analysis. Each responding clone was given a CD4 or CD8 phenotype based on the CD4+ and CD8+ repertoires, which had been sequenced separately. The public reads were run again by TCRdb, first through fastp at Q25 and then through MiXCR, and only productive beta chains were kept. For every CDR3 protein sequence, its rows merge into one entry that carries the most common genes and DNA. These V and J calls originate from TCRdb's pipeline instead of the authors' own analysis. The sample has roughly 400,000 distinct CDR3 sequences on record, approximately 15% of them singletons. The top ten constitute 20% to 25% of the sample.

The CDR3 starts with the cysteine, ends with the phenylalanine, and has 17 residues. Just CDR3 DNA is preserved here, 51 bases in frame from base 1. The junction shows trimming of 0 bases on V and 0 bases on J, plus 13 bases between the germline ends. CDR1 and CDR2 were assigned from the germline V gene as LGHNA and YSLEER. The paper's findings and limits, for the study overall: Contracting CD4+ clones were found mainly in CM and EM memory subsets, while CD8+ clones were enriched in EMRA. From day 15 to 85, contracting clones showed balanced CD4/CD8 phenotypes, whereas a second wave of clones that expanded from day 15 to 37 leaned towards CD4+. The study included only a couple of mild cases, and larger cohorts that include severe cases with pre-infection samples were judged to be necessary. SARS-CoV-2 specificity was not confirmed for the second-wave clones peaking on day 37. The detection of some responding clones in pre-infection memory suggests that pre-existing cross-reactive memory T cells joined the SARS-CoV-2 response.

The clonotype was recovered from a man between 18 and 29 years old who had mild COVID-19 (a few samples of this study predate the infection). The sample titles of this study are shuffled in the database, so cell type and time point are left out; the donor was told from shared clones. What was sequenced was PBMCs or a T cell subset sorted from them (not recorded which). The receptor chain draws on TRBV4-3 and TRBJ2-3, and possibly TRBD2, on 5 matching bases. The CDR3 has the sequence CASSQEVIGSSTDTQYF. The DNA is as follows: TGCGCCAGCAGCCAAGAGGTGATAGGGAGTAGCACAGATACGCAGTATTTT.